This entry concerns a single T cell receptor (beta chain). The sample comes from a study of T cell changes during pregnancy in multiple sclerosis. Sequencing was performed with immunoSEQ multiplex PCR; in TCRdb, only in-frame clones are kept and a portion is missing. The sample has about 47,000 clones, more than 85% seen once. This sample comprised peripheral blood, obtained in the third trimester of pregnancy. This TCR was sampled from a female donor with multiple sclerosis, enrolled in a pregnancy study.

CDR3 residues: CASSVKRNEQFF. CDR3 in DNA: TGCGCCAGCAGTGTTAAGCGTAATGAGCAGTTCTTC. V and J are TRBV10-2 and TRBJ2-1; D unresolved. Between the trimmed V and J ends, which lost 4 bases and 7 bases, there was a span of 8 bases. The CDR3 runs to 12 residues. Germline V CDR1 and CDR2: WSHSY, SAAADI.